The clone carrying this TCR beta chain has just a few counts. Its antigen is unidentified. The read terminates 3 residues before the CDR3 end, so the remaining end is supplied by the germline J gene. The data are from a study of T cell clonality in common variable immunodeficiency. Findings and caveats of the study: CVID subjects had higher TCRbeta clonality than healthy controls, most marked in about a third. In common variable immunodeficiency, TCR beta chains reportedly carried fewer deletions and N-nucleotide insertions.

The CDR3 length is 15 residues. With V trimmed by 5 bases and J by 1 base, 4 bases remained unmatched. Germline V lookup: CDR1 LNHDA, CDR2 SQIVND (reference sequence). Sequencing input was equivalent genomic DNA from CVID and controls. Method: immunoSEQ multiplex PCR; TCRdb's copy keeps in-frame clones and lacks some. There are some 11,000 clones in the sample, none observed a single time. The TCR originated in a human donor with common variable immunodeficiency. The rearrangement uses TRBV19 and TRBJ2-1; TRBD1 matches at 8 bases. The sequenced sample consisted of peripheral blood mononuclear cells. CDR3 sequence reads: CASSDTGGSYNEQFF. The sequenced part of the CDR3 DNA is TGTGCCAGTAGTGACACAGGGGGATCCTACAATGAG.